This T cell receptor beta chain was captured by sequencing in a study of coeliac disease. Study-wide context: Each coeliac patient was active, refractory type I, or diet-controlled. Without high-resolution HLA typing, biased TRBV7-2 usage was examined as a proof of principle. Whole-study results and caveats: The authors judged this method unsuitable for unbiased gliadin-specific T cell detection. TRB repertoires were largely private, with most amino acid sequences found in only one sample.

From germline, CDR1 is SGHTA and CDR2 FQGNSA. The CDR3 length is 15 residues. Trimming removed 3 bases at V and 7 bases at J, with 13 bases between. Repertoires were generated with immunoSEQ multiplex PCR, while TCRdb's copy carries only in-frame clones and drops some. This sample has about 3,300 clones; around half occur once, and the top ten carry approximately 10%. As concerns this clone: Its specificity is not known.

Sequencing was done on a sample of intraepithelial lymphocytes from the gut. The chain uses TRBV7-2 and TRBJ1-6, with no clear D. The clonotype originates from a woman in her seventies with celiac disease. The CDR3 region is CASSLLGRTNSPLHF. The CDR3 region has the DNA TGTGCCAGCAGCTTGCTGGGGAGGACGAATTCACCCCTCCACTTT.